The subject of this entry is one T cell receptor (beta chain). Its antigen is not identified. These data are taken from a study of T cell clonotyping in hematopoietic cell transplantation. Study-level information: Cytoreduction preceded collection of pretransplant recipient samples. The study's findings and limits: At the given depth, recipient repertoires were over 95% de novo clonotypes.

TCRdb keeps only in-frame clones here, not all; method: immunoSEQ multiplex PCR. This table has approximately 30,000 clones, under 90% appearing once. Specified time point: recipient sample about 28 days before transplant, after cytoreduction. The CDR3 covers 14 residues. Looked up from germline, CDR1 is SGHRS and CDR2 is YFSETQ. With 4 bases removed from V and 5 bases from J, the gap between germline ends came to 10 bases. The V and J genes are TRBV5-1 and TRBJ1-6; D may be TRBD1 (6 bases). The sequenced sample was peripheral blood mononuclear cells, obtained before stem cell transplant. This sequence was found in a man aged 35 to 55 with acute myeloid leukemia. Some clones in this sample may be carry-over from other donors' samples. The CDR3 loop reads CASSPGHNNSPLHF. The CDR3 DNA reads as TGCGCCAGCAGCCCGGGACACAATAATTCACCCCTCCACTTT.